Here is one T cell receptor (beta chain) with its context. Its target is not known. In germline, CDR1 is SEHNR, CDR2 FQNEAQ (reference sequence). V was shortened by 1 base and J by 3 bases, with 10 bases between the two germline ends. The CDR3 is 15 residues long. Use of 60 Vbeta and 13 Jbeta primers characterized the PCR. The assay was immunoSEQ multiplex PCR, and TCRdb's table has in-frame clones only and misses some. In the table there are roughly 120,000 clones, approximately 80% of which are singletons. These data are taken from a study of cytomegalovirus exposure and HLA in healthy donors. Across the study: Drawn from HLA-typed donors, tens of millions of unique TCRs were held in an early data release.

The study, taken as a whole, reports: Accurate prediction of most subjects' HLA-A and HLA-B alleles from TCR beta sequences was reported.

The TCR comes from a man aged 45 to 65 in good health and CMV-seropositive. Sequencing input: PBMCs. The genes are TRBV7-9 and TRBJ2-1; the D is unclear. Here the CDR3 DNA reads TGTGCCAGCAGCTTAGGTAGAACGCACTACAATGAGCAGTTCTTC. Amino acids: CASSLGRTHYNEQFF.